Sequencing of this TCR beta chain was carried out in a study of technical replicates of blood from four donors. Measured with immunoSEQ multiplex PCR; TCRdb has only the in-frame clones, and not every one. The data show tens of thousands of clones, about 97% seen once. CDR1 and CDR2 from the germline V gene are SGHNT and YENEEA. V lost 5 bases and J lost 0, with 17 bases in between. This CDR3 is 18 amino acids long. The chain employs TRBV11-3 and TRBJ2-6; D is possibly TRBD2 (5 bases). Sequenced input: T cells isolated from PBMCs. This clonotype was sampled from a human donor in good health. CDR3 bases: TGTGCCAGCAGCCTACTAGGCGGCGGCCCCTCTGGGGCCAACGTCCTGACTTTC. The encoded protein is CASSLLGGGPSGANVLTF.